These T cell receptor beta chains were read from a single sample in a study of read filtering for tumor transcriptome and immune sequencing. TCRdb re-called the reads through MiXCR, storing one row per CDR3 protein. The sample contains nearly 60,000 distinct CDR3 sequences, approximately 13% of which appear only once. The sequenced sample was a population of CD138-negative cells sorted from bone marrow. These receptors originate from a donor aged 40 or older with multiple myeloma. The CDR3 runs from the conserved cysteine through the conserved F or W. Each record gives: D gene, CDR3 length, V gene, clone size, J gene, CDR3 DNA, CDR3 protein. A D gene is named only where the DNA matches it firmly. Some rows mark clone size as missing; the rest say once, few, many or name a class of expanded clone.

d_call: -; cdr3_length: 14; v_call: TRBV29-1; clone_size: many; j_call: TRBJ1-2; cdr3_nt: TGCAGCGTTGGGACCAGATCCCCTAACTATGGCTACACCTTC; cdr3_aa: CSVGTRSPNYGYTF
d_call: TRBD2; cdr3_length: 16; v_call: TRBV12-3/TRBV12-4; clone_size: -; j_call: TRBJ2-3; cdr3_nt: TGTGCCAGCAGTGACCCAAGCGGGGGAAGGGGAGATACGCAGTATTTT; cdr3_aa: CASSDPSGGRGDTQYF
d_call: TRBD2; cdr3_length: 14; v_call: TRBV15; clone_size: many; j_call: TRBJ2-5; cdr3_nt: TGTGCCACCGCTCCTGGGGGGGAACAAGAGACCCAGTACTTC; cdr3_aa: CATAPGGEQETQYF
d_call: TRBD1; cdr3_length: 14; v_call: TRBV6-1; clone_size: many; j_call: TRBJ1-1; cdr3_nt: TGTGCCAGCAGTGACCCGACAGGGTACACTGAAGCTTTCTTT; cdr3_aa: CASSDPTGYTEAFF
d_call: -; cdr3_length: 13; v_call: TRBV2; clone_size: many; j_call: TRBJ2-1; cdr3_nt: TGTGCCAGCAGGGAGGGACGGTACAATGAGCAGTTCTTC; cdr3_aa: CASREGRYNEQFF
d_call: TRBD2; cdr3_length: 13; v_call: TRBV7-2; clone_size: many; j_call: TRBJ2-5; cdr3_nt: TGTGCCAGCGAGCGGGGCCGCCAAGAGACCCAGTACTTC; cdr3_aa: CASERGRQETQYF
d_call: -; cdr3_length: 15; v_call: TRBV7-9; clone_size: many; j_call: TRBJ2-6; cdr3_nt: TGTGCCAGCAGCTCCCCAGGGTCTGGGGCCAACGTCCTGACTTTC; cdr3_aa: CASSSPGSGANVLTF
d_call: -; cdr3_length: 15; v_call: TRBV19; clone_size: many; j_call: TRBJ1-5; cdr3_nt: TGTGCCAGTAGTACGTCTGGGTATAGCAATCAGCCCCAGCATTTT; cdr3_aa: CASSTSGYSNQPQHF
d_call: -; cdr3_length: 14; v_call: TRBV11-2; clone_size: few; j_call: TRBJ1-5; cdr3_nt: TGTGCCAGCAGCTTAGGGGGGGCAGATCAGCCCCAGCATTTT; cdr3_aa: CASSLGGADQPQHF
d_call: TRBD1; cdr3_length: 13; v_call: TRBV7-9; clone_size: many; j_call: TRBJ1-1; cdr3_nt: TGTGCCAGCCTGTCCCGGGACAGGGGCCAAGCTTTCTTT; cdr3_aa: CASLSRDRGQAFF
d_call: TRBD2; cdr3_length: 13; v_call: TRBV7-3; clone_size: many; j_call: TRBJ2-1; cdr3_nt: TGTGCCAGCAGCTGGACTAGCGGAAATGAGCAGTTCTTC; cdr3_aa: CASSWTSGNEQFF
d_call: -; cdr3_length: 15; v_call: TRBV4-1; clone_size: few; j_call: TRBJ2-1; cdr3_nt: TGCGCCAGCAGTCATACTTCTAGCTCCTACAATGAGCAGCTCTTC; cdr3_aa: CASSHTSSSYNEQLF
d_call: -; cdr3_length: 16; v_call: TRBV23-1; clone_size: many; j_call: TRBJ1-1; cdr3_nt: TGCGCCAGCAGTCAATCGAGTGCTGGCATGAACACTGAAGCTTTCTTT; cdr3_aa: CASSQSSAGMNTEAFF
d_call: TRBD2; cdr3_length: 18; v_call: TRBV4-2; clone_size: many; j_call: TRBJ2-7; cdr3_nt: TGTGCCAGCAGCCACTTGGGACTAGCGGGGGCCGGTTCCTACGAGCAGTACTTC; cdr3_aa: CASSHLGLAGAGSYEQYF
d_call: -; cdr3_length: 14; v_call: TRBV9; clone_size: many; j_call: TRBJ2-7; cdr3_nt: TGTGCCAGCAGCGTAGCTGGGAAGGATTACGAGCAGTACTTC; cdr3_aa: CASSVAGKDYEQYF
d_call: TRBD1; cdr3_length: 18; v_call: TRBV12-3/TRBV12-4; clone_size: many; j_call: TRBJ1-6; cdr3_nt: TGTGCCAGCAGTTTTGGGTCCGGGACAGGAAAGTATAATTCACCCCTCCACTTT; cdr3_aa: CASSFGSGTGKYNSPLHF